The rows below give T cell receptor beta chains drawn from one sample of a study of blood T cell repertoires in COVID-19. The table came from immunoSEQ multiplex PCR; TCRdb's copy has only in-frame clones and leaves some out. The table has about 300,000 clones, around 86% seen once. The sample was peripheral blood. The receptor set was obtained from a woman aged 45-60 years with acute or convalescent COVID-19. Each CDR3 is given with its conserved first and last residue. The order of the fields is CDR3 DNA, CDR3 protein, V gene, J gene, D gene, clone size. The D gene is left open where the match is weak. Some rows mark clone size as missing; the rest say once, few, many or name a class of expanded clone.

TGCGCCAGCAGTGGGGGGGGTACAGGCACAGATACGCAGTATTTT	CASSGGGTGTDTQYF	TRBV10-1	TRBJ2-3	TRBD2	many
TGTGCCAGTACCCGGGACAGGCCCGAGGCCCACGAGCAGTACTTC	CASTRDRPEAHEQYF	TRBV19	TRBJ2-7	TRBD1	NA
TGTGCCACCAGTGACTCTACAGGGGGCTTCTCTGGGGCCAACGTCCTGACTTTC	CATSDSTGGFSGANVLTF	TRBV24-1	TRBJ2-6	TRBD1	NA
TGTGCCTGGAGTGGGGGACTAGTAATCAACGAGCAGTACTTC	CAWSGGLVINEQYF	TRBV30	TRBJ2-7	TRBD2	NA
TGTGCCAGCAGCTCCCCCAAGGGACTAGCGGGAGTCGCGGACTACGAGCAGTACTTC	CASSSPKGLAGVADYEQYF	TRBV9	TRBJ2-7	TRBD2	NA
TGCGCCAGCAGCTTGTTACGGGGGAACACAGATACGCAGTATTTT	CASSLLRGNTDTQYF	TRBV5-1	TRBJ2-3	NA	NA
TGTGCCAGCAGACGAATGACAGGGACCGGGGAGCTGTTTTTT	CASRRMTGTGELFF	TRBV7-8	TRBJ2-2	TRBD1	NA
TGTGCCAGCAACTACAGAGACAGTTGGGCTGAAGCTTTCTTT	CASNYRDSWAEAFF	TRBV6-5	TRBJ1-1	NA	NA
TGTGCCAGCAGTTTAAGGCTGGCGACTAGCGGGAGGGGCACAGATACGCAGTATTTT	CASSLRLATSGRGTDTQYF	TRBV27	TRBJ2-3	TRBD2	NA
TGTGCCACCTCCTTTTCGGGGACTAATGAAAAACTGTTTTTT	CATSFSGTNEKLFF	TRBV19	TRBJ1-4	NA	NA
TGTGCCAGCAGGACCACTAGAGTGGGCAAAATCCAAGAGACCCAGTACTTC	CASRTTRVGKIQETQYF	TRBV27	TRBJ2-5	NA	NA
TGTGCCAGCAGTCCTCTGGGACAGGGTCCCTATGGCTACACCTTC	CASSPLGQGPYGYTF	TRBV27	TRBJ1-2	TRBD1	once
TGTGCCTGTAGGGCGGCAGGGGCAGGGGGCTACTATGGCTACACCTTC	CACRAAGAGGYYGYTF	TRBV28	TRBJ1-2	TRBD1	NA
TGTGCCAGCAGCTTAGGGCTAGCTGCCGGGGAGCTGTTTTTT	CASSLGLAAGELFF	TRBV7-2	TRBJ2-2	NA	NA
TGCAGTGCTAGTCAGGGGGGCGTTGGCACAGATACGCAGTATTTT	CSASQGGVGTDTQYF	TRBV20-1	TRBJ2-3	NA	NA
TGTGCCAGCAGTCCCGGGACAGGGGTATCAGATACGCAGTATTTT	CASSPGTGVSDTQYF	TRBV6-5	TRBJ2-3	TRBD1	NA
TGTGCCAGCAGCCTATTGACACTAGCGGGGCCGTACAATGAGCAGTTCTTC	CASSLLTLAGPYNEQFF	TRBV9	TRBJ2-1	TRBD2	NA
TGTGCCAGCAGTTTAGGCAGGGGGCGTCGTGGCTACACCTTC	CASSLGRGRRGYTF	TRBV28	TRBJ1-2	TRBD1	NA
TGTGCCAGTAGTCCCCAGGACAGGGCGGTGCAGTTCTTC	CASSPQDRAVQFF	TRBV19	TRBJ2-1	TRBD1	NA
TGTGCCAGCACCCGGACAGGGGGTAATGAAAAACTGTTTTTT	CASTRTGGNEKLFF	TRBV9	TRBJ1-4	TRBD1	few
TGCGCCAGCAGCTTGGGTAGCGGGAGGTACAATGAGCAGTTCTTC	CASSLGSGRYNEQFF	TRBV5-1	TRBJ2-1	TRBD2	NA
TGCGCCAGCAGCCGAGGACAGGGCTACGAGCAGTACTTC	CASSRGQGYEQYF	TRBV5-1	TRBJ2-7	TRBD1	NA
TGTGCCAGCAGTTGGACAGGGCGGGACTATGGCTACACCTTC	CASSWTGRDYGYTF	TRBV28	TRBJ1-2	TRBD1	NA
TGTGCCAGTAGTATCATGGCTTCACTAAAGAATGAGCAGTTCTTC	CASSIMASLKNEQFF	TRBV19	TRBJ2-1	NA	NA
TGTGCCAGCAGTTCAAATCATGCGGGTATTAATGAAAAACTGTTTTTT	CASSSNHAGINEKLFF	TRBV6-6	TRBJ1-4	NA	NA
TGTGCCAGCACTCGACAAAGATGGCGGGGAGTGGATACGCAGTATTTT	CASTRQRWRGVDTQYF	TRBV28	TRBJ2-3	NA	NA
TGTGCCAGCAGCCAAGATAGCCAGGGGGCCGATGGCTACACCTTC	CASSQDSQGADGYTF	TRBV3-1/TRBV3-2	TRBJ1-2	TRBD1	NA
TGTGCCAGCAGCCGTGACATCTACAATGAGCAGTTCTTC	CASSRDIYNEQFF	TRBV28	TRBJ2-1	NA	NA
TGTGCCAGCAGTTACTCGAAAGACAGGGTTGACACTGAAGCTTTCTTT	CASSYSKDRVDTEAFF	TRBV6-5	TRBJ1-1	TRBD1	once
TGTGCCAGCAGCCCTTGGGGAGGGGAATATGGCTACACCTTC	CASSPWGGEYGYTF	TRBV28	TRBJ1-2	NA	once
TGTGCCAGTAGTACTCGCCCGGGACAGGGGTACGAGCAGTACTTC	CASSTRPGQGYEQYF	TRBV19	TRBJ2-7	TRBD1	NA
TGTGCCAGCAGCACTAGGGTGGGGAAGGAGACCCAGTACTTC	CASSTRVGKETQYF	TRBV11-2	TRBJ2-5	NA	NA
TGTGCCAGCAGCTGGGACAGCCTCCGGGAGACCCAGTACTTC	CASSWDSLRETQYF	TRBV11-1	TRBJ2-5	TRBD1	few
TGTGCCAGCAGTCCTACGCTCAGGGAAACGTCTTCGACTAATGAAAAACTGTTTTTT	CASSPTLRETSSTNEKLFF	TRBV27	TRBJ1-4	NA	NA
TGTGCCAGCAGCCAAAACACCTGGGGGCGGCACGAGCAGTACTTC	CASSQNTWGRHEQYF	TRBV7-8	TRBJ2-7	NA	NA
TGCGCCAGCAGCACAGAATTATCGGGACAGGGAGTACGGTATGGCTACTACAATGAGCAGTTCTTC	CASSTELSGQGVRYGYYNEQFF	TRBV10-2	TRBJ2-1	TRBD1	few
TGTGCCAGCAGCTCTTTAGCGGGGACAGATACGCAGTATTTT	CASSSLAGTDTQYF	TRBV13	TRBJ2-3	TRBD2	NA